This T cell receptor beta chain was sequenced in a study of blood T cell repertoires in COVID-19. Background on the study: Sources were T cells, B-cell-depleted T cells, or PBMCs; the material itself was cDNA or gDNA.

CDR1 and CDR2 (germline): SGDLS, YYNGEE. The CDR3 length is 16 residues. Trimming cost V 0 bases and J 2 bases, with 13 bases left between them. In the source study's methods: Estimation of nucleated cell counts was performed using reference gene primer amplification. TCRdb keeps only in-frame clones here, not all; method: immunoSEQ multiplex PCR. Clone size and V and J calls were adopted from that table, with D and trimming inferred from the DNA. Here the sample spans some 100,000 clones, 88% being singletons. Sequencing was done on a sample of peripheral blood. The receptor was derived from a woman of 80 years or more with active COVID-19. J is TRBJ2-3 and V is TRBV9, with D perhaps matching TRBD2 (6 bases). CDR3 nucleotides: TGTGCCAGCAGCGTAGAGGACGGGGGATACACAGATACGCAGTATTTT. Its translation is CASSVEDGGYTDTQYF.